Presented here are 25 T cell receptor beta chains from one specimen sequenced in a study of T cell responses to AZD1222 COVID-19 vaccine. The data were produced by immunoSEQ multiplex PCR, yet TCRdb's version contains in-frame clones alone and is incomplete. The top ten hold over 5% of the sample, which has approximately 130,000 clones, around 90% seen once. The input for sequencing was peripheral blood, taken 28 days after the second AZD1222 dose. The receptors were sampled from an adult who received the AZD1222 COVID-19 vaccine.

The chain joins TRBV19 to TRBJ1-6; 7 bases are shared with TRBD1. CDR3 size: 16 residues. CDR1 is LNHDA and CDR2 is SQIVND in the germline V gene (reference sequence). V dropped 6 bases and J dropped 9; count of bases not matched to a gene: 14. DNA of the CDR3: TGTGCCAGTAGGCCACAGGGGTTTACAGGAGGTTCACCCCTCCACTTT. Encoded protein: CASRPQGFTGGSPLHF.

This clone was seen a few times. Here the CDR3 reads CASSQMRLYEQYF. The CDR3 nucleotides read TGTGCCAGCTCACAAATGCGTCTCTACGAGCAGTACTTC. The rearrangement joins TRBV18 to TRBJ2-7; D remains unclear. The CDR3 has 13 amino acids. CDR1 is KGHSH, CDR2 LQKENI, per germline. The V end lost 4 bases, the J end lost 3 bases, and 10 bases lay between the germline ends.

The CDR3 sequence is CASSTGTGDYGYTF. CDR3 DNA sequence: TGTGCCAGCAGCACCGGGACAGGGGACTATGGCTACACCTTC. V is TRBV9 and J is TRBJ1-2; 10 bases are a match to TRBD1. The germline gives CDR1 SGDLS, CDR2 YYNGEE. V trimming: 4 bases; J trimming: 3 bases; junction bases outside the gene matches: 3. CDR3 length: 14 amino acids.

The chain carries TRBV12-5 and TRBJ2-3, with D maybe TRBD1 (6 bases). CDR3 length equals 14 residues. The germline gives CDR1 LGHNT, CDR2 FRNRAP. Trimming removed 6 bases at V and 2 bases at J, with 12 bases between. The CDR3 here is CASGPTGFTDTQYF. The CDR3 DNA reads TGTGCTAGTGGCCCCACAGGGTTCACAGATACGCAGTATTTT.

This rearrangement joins TRBV6-5 to TRBJ1-6, with TRBD1 matching over 7 bases. V lost 8 bases and J lost 9; bases outside the gene matches: 13. From germline, CDR1 is MNHEY and CDR2 SVGAGI. The CDR3 extends over 15 amino acids. The CDR3 sequence: CASFTMTGRISPLHF. In nucleotides, the CDR3 is TGTGCCAGCTTTACAATGACAGGGAGGATTTCACCCCTCCACTTT.

This chain uses TRBV5-6 with TRBJ1-6, with 7 bases matching TRBD1. Germline V gene sequence: CDR1 SGHDT, CDR2 YYEEEE. V was clipped by 0 bases and J by 7 bases; unmatched bases: 1. The CDR3 is 14 amino acids. Written as DNA, the CDR3 is TGTGCCAGCAGCTTGGCACAGGGGAATTCACCCCTCCACTTT. This codes for CASSLAQGNSPLHF.

The chain recombines TRBV6-4 with TRBJ2-2; D ambiguous. The CDR3 runs to 16 residues. CDR1 is MRHNA, CDR2 SNTAGT, per germline. V lost 2 bases, J lost 2 bases, and 12 bases lay in between. DNA of the CDR3: TGTGCCAGCAGTGACAACCGGGCCCCAAACACCGGGGAGCTGTTTTTT. Amino acids: CASSDNRAPNTGELFF.

This rearrangement joins TRBV19 to TRBJ2-7; 7 bases align to TRBD1. In germline, CDR1 is LNHDA, CDR2 SQIVND (reference sequence). The CDR3 has 17 residues. J lost 5 bases, V lost 7 bases, and 20 bases had no gene match. The CDR3 nucleotides are TGTGCCAGTACCCTCGGTGGAGAGGAGACAGGGAAGGACGAGCAGTACTTC. It specifies CASTLGGEETGKDEQYF.

The chain uses TRBV30 and TRBJ1-2; D is undetermined. V shed 2 bases and J shed 3 bases, with 10 bases lying between them. The CDR3 contains 13 residues. Germline values: CDR1 GTSNPN, CDR2 SVGIG (reference sequence). The CDR3 nucleotides read TGTGCCTGGAGTAGGACCGCTTACTATGGCTACACCTTC. This translates into CAWSRTAYYGYTF.

The genes are TRBV29-1 and TRBJ2-6; weak D call: TRBD2 (5 bases). Germline V lookup: CDR1 SQVTM, CDR2 ANQGSEA. The V gene lost 4 bases and the J gene lost 4 bases, with 11 bases spanning the gap. The CDR3 sequence is 14 residues long. This chain's CDR3 is CSVGSGVGANVLTF. CDR3 DNA sequence: TGCAGCGTTGGTTCCGGGGTAGGGGCCAACGTCCTGACTTTC.

In its sample, this clone was seen once. The gene calls are TRBV5-1 and TRBJ1-2; a weak D match, TRBD1 (6 bases). Trimming stripped 5 bases from V and 8 bases from J, with 19 bases between. In germline, CDR1 is SGHRS, CDR2 YFSETQ. The CDR3 sequence is 14 residues long. The DNA for the CDR3 is TGCGCCAGCAGACCTGTAGGCACAGGGAGCGGCTACACCTTC. Translating it yields CASRPVGTGSGYTF.

The gene calls are TRBV2 and TRBJ1-4; D is perhaps TRBD1 (5 bases). The germline gives CDR1 SNHLY, CDR2 FYNNEI. This CDR3 comprises 14 residues. V was pared by 2 bases and J by 4 bases, with 8 bases between. The CDR3: CASSEWDLNEKLFF. CDR3 DNA: TGTGCCAGCAGTGAATGGGACCTTAATGAAAAACTGTTTTTT.

The chain joins TRBV7-2 to TRBJ1-2; 11 bases agree with TRBD1. Germline V gene data show CDR1 as SGHTA and CDR2 as FQGNSA. This CDR3 comprises 17 residues. V shed 4 bases, J shed 2 bases, and the junction held 9 bases outside the gene matches. The CDR3 here is CASSWSGTGGSNYGYTF. The CDR3 bases are TGTGCCAGCAGCTGGTCCGGGACAGGGGGATCCAACTATGGCTACACCTTC.

The gene calls are TRBV6-2 or TRBV6-3 and TRBJ2-1, with unresolved D. The length of the CDR3 is 15 residues. Germline loops: CDR1 MNHEY, CDR2 SVGEGT. V was shortened by 2 bases and J by 6 bases, with 14 bases between the two germline ends. The CDR3 here is CASSYKEEPSNEQFF. The DNA for the CDR3 is TGTGCCAGCAGTTACAAAGAGGAACCCAGCAATGAGCAGTTCTTC.

The rearrangement joins TRBV5-1 to TRBJ2-2; no reliable D call. Trimming took off 0 bases at V and 8 bases at J, with 17 bases between the two ends. From germline, CDR1 is SGHRS and CDR2 YFSETQ. The CDR3 spans 16 residues. Here the CDR3 reads CASSLGLDGPAGELFF. CDR3 DNA sequence: TGCGCCAGCAGCTTGGGCTTGGATGGCCCGGCTGGGGAGCTGTTTTTT.

The genes are TRBV30 and TRBJ1-1; tentatively, D is TRBD1 (5 bases). V was trimmed by 0 bases and J by 8 bases, leaving 10 bases between them. CDR1 GTSNPN and CDR2 SVGIG come from the germline V gene (reference sequence). CDR3 length: 12 amino acids. The CDR3 region is CAWSVGVPEAFF. CDR3 DNA sequence: TGTGCCTGGAGTGTGGGGGTACCCGAAGCTTTCTTT.

The rearrangement uses TRBV28 and TRBJ1-6, with no clear D. The CDR3 is 12 residues long. Germline CDR1 is MDHEN and CDR2 is SYDVKM. V shed 9 bases and J shed 7 bases, with 10 bases lying between them. This CDR3 is CASFVGNSPLHF. The CDR3 DNA is TGTGCCAGTTTTGTCGGGAATTCACCCCTCCACTTT.

This clone was recorded only once. CDR3 residues: CASSGLAGTGELFF. CDR3 DNA: TGTGCCAGCTCGGGGCTAGCGGGGACCGGGGAGCTGTTTTTT. V is TRBV7-6 and J is TRBJ2-2, with TRBD2 matching 9 bases. The germline V gene has CDR1 SGHVS and CDR2 FNYEAQ. Trimming removed 8 bases from V and 5 bases from J; junction bases left unmatched: 6. CDR3 length: 14 amino acids.

This chain connects TRBV18 to TRBJ1-1; tentatively, D is TRBD1 (5 bases). The germline CDR1 and CDR2 sequences are KGHSH and LQKENI. Trimming pared 6 bases from V and 3 bases from J, leaving 11 bases between. The CDR3 consists of 13 residues. This CDR3 is CASSSGRDTEAFF. For the CDR3, the DNA is TGTGCCAGCTCCTCAGGGAGGGACACTGAAGCTTTCTTT.

The chain has TRBV19 and TRBJ1-4; no clear D. Trimming shortened V by 9 bases and J by 2 bases, and 13 bases separated the two germline ends. The CDR3 has 14 residues. Germline CDR1 LNHDA, CDR2 SQIVND (reference sequence). The CDR3 spells CASRGLGTNEKLFF. The CDR3 DNA follows: TGTGCCAGCCGAGGCCTGGGGACTAATGAAAAACTGTTTTTT.

The chain is built from TRBV11-3 and TRBJ1-2; D is unclear. Germline V gives CDR1 SGHNT, CDR2 YENEEA. Deletions cut 5 bases from V and 3 bases from J, with 13 bases between. This CDR3 region has 14 residues. The CDR3: CASSHSPQYYGYTF. CDR3 DNA: TGTGCCAGCAGCCATTCACCGCAGTACTATGGCTACACCTTC.

With respect to this clone: Additional DNA sequences in this sample encode the identical CDR3. The V and J genes are TRBV9 and TRBJ1-1; D uncertain. Germline assignment: CDR1 SGDLS and CDR2 YYNGEE. The V and J ends lost 0 bases and 1 base respectively, with 4 bases between them. The CDR3 spans 13 residues. The CDR3 DNA reads as TGTGCCAGCAGCGTAGCGGAGAACACTGAAGCTTTCTTT. Translating gives CASSVAENTEAFF.

This clone was seen only once. The chain recombines TRBV3-1 (or the pseudogene TRBV3-2) with TRBJ2-5; D is uncertain. The V and J ends lost 1 base and 4 bases respectively, with 1 base between them. The CDR3 extends over 11 amino acids. The germline CDR1 and CDR2 sequences are LGHDT and YNNKEL (reference sequence). CDR3 amino acids: CASSQVETQYF. CDR3 DNA: TGTGCCAGCAGCCAAGTAGAGACCCAGTACTTC.

The V gene is TRBV7-5, the J gene TRBJ2-1; TRBD2 is taken as the D call from the table, unchecked against the DNA. TRBV7-5 is tagged as a pseudogene. The CDR3 is 12 residues long. The CDR3, as DNA: TGTTGTTCGGGAGGGCCTTACAATGAGCAGTTCTTC. Translated: CCSGGPYNEQFF.

J is TRBJ1-1 and V is TRBV4-1; 8 nucleotides line up with TRBD1. The CDR3 has 12 residues. Per germline, CDR1 MGHRA and CDR2 YSYEKL. The V and J ends lost 1 base and 12 bases, in that order; junction bases with no gene match: 4. The CDR3 DNA reads TGCGCCAGCAGCCAAGGGACAGGGTTTTCTTTCTTT. It specifies CASSQGTGFSFF.